Given below is one T cell receptor (beta chain) in context. What it binds is unknown. The V gene's germline CDR1 is SGHTA and CDR2 FQGNSA. CDR3 length: 13 amino acids. V was trimmed by 0 bases and J by 3 bases, leaving 5 bases between them. This specimen comes from a study of post-analysis software for immune sequencing data. Study-wide results and caveats: Five TRBV segments appeared more often in patients than in controls, and TRBV5-6, TRBV5-1 and TRBV20-1 were among these.

Unique molecular identifiers were built into the TCR beta cDNA libraries. Between about 0.9 and 11 million T cells gave rise to 500,000 to 600,000 cDNA molecules. Each CDR3 protein gets one entry after TCRdb re-called the PCR reads with MiXCR. The sample contains about 770,000 distinct CDR3 sequences, about 43% of which appear only once. Input material: blood. This TCR was sampled from a girl aged 5-17 years with multiple sclerosis. The J gene is TRBJ1-1, the V gene TRBV7-2; D is undetermined. The CDR3 sequence is CASSLAWDTEAFF. The CDR3 DNA sequence: TGTGCCAGCAGCTTAGCGTGGGACACTGAAGCTTTCTTT.